One sample yielded the 17 T cell receptor beta chains listed below, sequenced in a study of blood T cell repertoires in COVID-19. Method: immunoSEQ multiplex PCR; TCRdb's copy keeps in-frame clones and lacks some. The repertoire holds approximately 170,000 clones, over 75% seen once, with roughly an eighth in the top ten. Sequencing used peripheral blood. These receptors originate from a woman aged 50 to 65 with acute or convalescent COVID-19.

The chain combines TRBV19 with TRBJ1-2; D remains ambiguous. The germline V gene encodes CDR1 LNHDA and CDR2 SQIVND (reference sequence). V lost 7 bases, J lost 6 bases, and 12 bases lay in between. The CDR3 runs 12 residues. For the CDR3, the DNA is TGTGCCAGTACCCCAGGAGGGAATGGCTACACCTTC. Its translation is CASTPGGNGYTF.

J is TRBJ2-5 and V is TRBV30; 9 bases line up with TRBD2. The CDR3 spans 13 residues. V was pared by 7 bases and J by 2 bases, with 5 bases of the junction left unmatched. CDR1 and CDR2 from the germline V gene are GTSNPN and SVGIG (reference sequence). In DNA form, the CDR3 reads TGTGCCTCTAGCGGGGAAACTCAAGAGACCCAGTACTTC. Its translation is CASSGETQETQYF.

The chain links TRBV18 to TRBJ1-5, with 7 nucleotides matching TRBD1. CDR1 and CDR2 from the germline V gene are KGHSH and LQKENI. This CDR3 has 16 residues. Trimming at V came to 8 bases and at J to 6 bases, leaving 16 bases not matched to a gene. The CDR3 DNA sequence: TGTGCCAGCGCAGGACCGGGACAGCGAGAGAGTCAGCCCCAGCATTTT. It codes for CASAGPGQRESQPQHF.

The J gene is TRBJ1-2, the V gene TRBV3-1 (or the pseudogene TRBV3-2); no clear D gene. Per germline, CDR1 LGHDT and CDR2 YNNKEL (reference sequence). The ends were cut back, 0 bases at V and 0 bases at J, with 5 bases in the middle. The CDR3 spans 14 residues. The CDR3, as DNA: TGTGCCAGCAGCCAAGAGTTATCTAACTATGGCTACACCTTC. This translates into CASSQELSNYGYTF.

The CDR3 protein is CASSLRENSPLHF. In DNA, the CDR3 is TGTGCCAGCAGTTTGAGGGAAAATTCACCCCTCCACTTT. The chain has TRBV27 and TRBJ1-6; D gene ambiguous. V was cut by 3 bases and J by 7 bases, with 7 bases left in between. This CDR3 is built from 13 residues. Germline assignment: CDR1 MNHEY and CDR2 SMNVEV (reference sequence).

This chain joins TRBV30 and TRBJ1-4; no clear D gene. V gave up 0 bases and J gave up 2 bases, with 13 bases separating them. There are 16 residues in the CDR3. CDR1 and CDR2 from the germline V gene are GTSNPN and SVGIG (reference sequence). The DNA of the CDR3 is TGTGCCTGGAGTGTACTAGGTACTCTGACTAATGAAAAACTGTTTTTT. It codes for CAWSVLGTLTNEKLFF.

This clone was detected a few times. The rearrangement uses TRBV6-6 and TRBJ1-3; D perhaps matches TRBD1 (5 bases). Germline V lookup: CDR1 MNHNY, CDR2 SVGAGI (reference sequence). The CDR3 is made up of 16 amino acids. V lost 4 bases to trimming and J lost 0 bases, with 13 bases between them. The CDR3, as DNA: TGTGCCAGCAGTTTCTTGGGACTGAGCTCTGGAAACACCATATATTTT. Its translation: CASSFLGLSSGNTIYF.

The chain is built from TRBV5-5 and TRBJ2-7; 8 bases map to TRBD2. This CDR3 spans 15 amino acids. With V trimmed by 0 bases and J by 2 bases, 4 bases remained unmatched. Germline V lookup: CDR1 SGHKS, CDR2 YYEKEE (reference sequence). CDR3 amino acids: CASSLGNSGTYEQYF. CDR3 nucleotide sequence: TGTGCCAGCAGCTTGGGGAATAGCGGGACCTACGAGCAGTACTTC.

The rearrangement joins TRBV10-3 to TRBJ1-6, with TRBD1 identical over 10 bases. Germline loops: CDR1 ENHRY, CDR2 SYGVKD. V was pared by 8 bases and J by 7 bases, with 8 bases of the junction left unmatched. The CDR3 loop spans 15 amino acids. The chain's CDR3 is CAIANSDRGNSPLHF. The CDR3 DNA sequence: TGTGCCATCGCTAACTCGGACAGGGGGAATTCACCCCTCCACTTT.

The V call is TRBV11-2, the J call TRBJ1-3; a weak D match, TRBD1 (6 bases). Trimming shortened V by 0 bases and J by 0 bases, and 18 bases separated the two germline ends. Germline CDR1 reads SGHAT; CDR2 reads FQNNGV. The CDR3 loop spans 19 amino acids. CDR3 DNA sequence: TGTGCCAGCAGCTTAGACCCCATCAGGGGCTTCATCTCTGGAAACACCATATATTTT. It is translated as CASSLDPIRGFISGNTIYF.

V is TRBV7-8 and J is TRBJ2-3; D gene uncertain. The ends were cut back, 8 bases at V and 5 bases at J, with 20 bases in the middle. The germline V gene encodes CDR1 SGHVS and CDR2 FQNEAQ. This CDR3 has 15 amino acids. CDR3 sequence reads: CASLRSAPVQDTQYF. The CDR3 DNA reads TGTGCCAGCCTACGAAGCGCCCCAGTACAAGATACGCAGTATTTT.

This chain connects TRBV7-2 to TRBJ2-7; D is uncertain. This CDR3 has 13 amino acids. Trimming pared 1 base from V and 7 bases from J, leaving 11 bases between. Germline loops: CDR1 SGHTA, CDR2 FQGNSA. CDR3 nucleotides: TGTGCCAGCAGCTTAGTAAGTGACGGGGAGCAGTACTTC. Encoded protein: CASSLVSDGEQYF.

The genes are TRBV25-1 and TRBJ1-6; 9 nucleotides match TRBD1. Trimming cost V 3 bases and J 17 bases; bases outside gene matches: 17. Germline CDR1 and CDR2: MGHDK and SYGVNS. The CDR3 is made up of 16 amino acids. In nucleotides, the CDR3 is TGTGCCAGCAGTGAGGGTAGGGGACAGGGCCACATCCTCTTCCACTTT. Translating gives CASSEGRGQGHILFHF.

This chain uses TRBV5-1 with TRBJ2-7; 7 bases fit TRBD1. The V gene's germline CDR1 is SGHRS and CDR2 YFSETQ. The ends lost 5 bases at V and 0 bases at J; junction bases unmatched: 14. The CDR3 has 17 amino acids. The DNA of the CDR3 is TGCGCCAGCAGTCCAAACCCCGGGACAGCGAGCTCCTACGAGCAGTACTTC. Its protein product is CASSPNPGTASSYEQYF.

The V gene is TRBV7-8, the J gene TRBJ1-1; D ambiguous. Per the germline V gene, CDR1 is SGHVS and CDR2 is FQNEAQ. The CDR3 is 14 amino acids. Trimming pared 5 bases from V and 6 bases from J, leaving 16 bases between. Written as DNA, the CDR3 is TGTGCCAGCAGCCAGGAAGGCAGGCGAGCTGAAGCTTTCTTT. Translation: CASSQEGRRAEAFF.

The chain links TRBV15 to TRBJ2-7; D perhaps matches TRBD2 (6 bases). The CDR3 sequence is 17 residues long. Germline CDR1 and CDR2: LNHNV and YYDKDF (reference sequence). Deletions cut 0 bases from V and 4 bases from J, with 19 bases between. CDR3 loop: CATSRDGFGGRGYEQYF. For the CDR3, the DNA is TGTGCCACCAGCAGAGATGGTTTTGGGGGGAGAGGGTACGAGCAGTACTTC.

The chain recombines TRBV19 with TRBJ2-3; perhaps TRBD1 as D (6 bases). Germline V gene data show CDR1 as LNHDA and CDR2 as SQIVND (reference sequence). CDR3 length: 16 amino acids. Between the trimmed V and J ends, which lost 5 bases and 0 bases, there was a span of 15 bases. DNA for the CDR3: TGTGCCAGTAGTCTAGGGGACACTTCTAGCACAGATACGCAGTATTTT. It is translated as CASSLGDTSSTDTQYF.